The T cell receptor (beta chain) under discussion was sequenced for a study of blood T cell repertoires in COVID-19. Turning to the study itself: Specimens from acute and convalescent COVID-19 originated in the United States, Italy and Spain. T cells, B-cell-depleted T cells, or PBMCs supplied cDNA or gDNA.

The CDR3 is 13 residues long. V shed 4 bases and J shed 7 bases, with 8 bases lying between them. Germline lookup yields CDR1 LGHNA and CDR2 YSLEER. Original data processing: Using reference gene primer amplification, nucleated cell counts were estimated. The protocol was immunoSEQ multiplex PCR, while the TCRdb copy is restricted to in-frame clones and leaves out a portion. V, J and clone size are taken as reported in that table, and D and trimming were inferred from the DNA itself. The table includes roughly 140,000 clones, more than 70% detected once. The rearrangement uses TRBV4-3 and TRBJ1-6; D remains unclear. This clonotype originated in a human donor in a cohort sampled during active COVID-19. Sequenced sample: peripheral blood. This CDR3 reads CASSLFQNSPLHF. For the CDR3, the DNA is TGCGCCAGCAGCCTGTTTCAGAATTCACCCCTCCACTTT.